This TCR beta chain was captured in a study of PD-1 blockade in classical Hodgkin lymphoma. Following autologous stem cell transplantation, relapse occurred in every patient, and exposure to brentuximab vedotin varied. Produced via immunoSEQ multiplex PCR; TCRdb's table is partial and in-frame only. This table has about 53,000 clones, over 70% appearing once. Study-wide results and limits: Diminished baseline TCR diversity has been reported in newly diagnosed patients relative to healthy donors.

CDR3 length: 16 residues. Looked up from germline, CDR1 is LNHDA and CDR2 is SQIVND (reference sequence). With 2 bases removed from V and 5 bases from J, the gap between germline ends came to 15 bases. Details on this clone: Antigen: not known.

The V and J genes are TRBV19 and TRBJ1-4, with a weak D call TRBD1 (5 bases). The sequence was obtained from a human donor with classical Hodgkin lymphoma. The source material was peripheral blood mononuclear cells (PBMCs), sampled at baseline. DNA of the CDR3: TGTGCCAGTAGTATATCCGGAGAAAGACAGAATGAAAAACTGTTTTTT. This codes for CASSISGERQNEKLFF.